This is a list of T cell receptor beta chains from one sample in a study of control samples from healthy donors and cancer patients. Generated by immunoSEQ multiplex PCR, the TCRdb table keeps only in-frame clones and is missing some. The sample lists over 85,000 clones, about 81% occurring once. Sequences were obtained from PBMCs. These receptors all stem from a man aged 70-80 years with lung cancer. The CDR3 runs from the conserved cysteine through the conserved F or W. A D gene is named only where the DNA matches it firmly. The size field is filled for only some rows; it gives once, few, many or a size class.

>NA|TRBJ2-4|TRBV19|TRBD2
TGTGCCAGTAGTATCAATAGTCGGGGGGGTTTGGCCAAAAACATTCAGTACTTC
CASSINSRGGLAKNIQYF
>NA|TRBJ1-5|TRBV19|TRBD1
TGTGCCAGTAGTCAAGGACAGGGGGGGTTCGGCAATCAGCCCCAGCATTTT
CASSQGQGGFGNQPQHF
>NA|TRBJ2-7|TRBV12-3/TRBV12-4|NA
TGTGCCAGCAGGGAGGGGATAACCTACGAGCAGTACTTC
CASREGITYEQYF
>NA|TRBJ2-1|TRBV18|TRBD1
TGTGCCAGCTCACCTCTTGGACAGGTCTACAATGAGCAGTTCTTC
CASSPLGQVYNEQFF
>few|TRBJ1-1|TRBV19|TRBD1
TGTGCCAGTATCGACAGGGTCGGCACTGAAGCTTTCTTT
CASIDRVGTEAFF
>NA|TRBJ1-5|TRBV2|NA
TGTGCCAGCAGGGGAAGGAATAGCAATCAGCCCCAGCATTTT
CASRGRNSNQPQHF
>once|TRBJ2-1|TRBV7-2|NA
TGTGCCAGCAGCTTAGCGGGCCTAGCCCATGAGCAGTTCTTC
CASSLAGLAHEQFF
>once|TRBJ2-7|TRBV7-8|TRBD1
TGTGCCAGCAGCTTTGATCGACAGGGTTCACAGACCTACGAGCAGTACTTC
CASSFDRQGSQTYEQYF
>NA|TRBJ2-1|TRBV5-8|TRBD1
TGTGCCAGCAGCTTGGGGACAGGAAACTACAATGAGCAGTTCTTC
CASSLGTGNYNEQFF
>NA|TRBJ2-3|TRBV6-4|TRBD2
TGTGCCAGCAGTAAGCTAGCGGGGGGCCTCAGCGGCACAGATACGCAGTATTTT
CASSKLAGGLSGTDTQYF
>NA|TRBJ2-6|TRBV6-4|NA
TGTGCCAGCAGAGATACAGGGTCTCCCGGGGCCAACGTCCTGACTTTC
CASRDTGSPGANVLTF
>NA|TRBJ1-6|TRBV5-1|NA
TGCGCCAGCAGCGGGGTGAGCTCCTATAATTCACCCCTCCACTTT
CASSGVSSYNSPLHF
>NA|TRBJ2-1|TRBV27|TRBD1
TGTGCCAGCAGTTTAAGTTATAGGACAGGGGTGCCTAGGGAGCAGTTCTTC
CASSLSYRTGVPREQFF
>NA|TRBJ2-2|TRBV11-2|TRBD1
TGTGCCAGCAGCCTAGGACAGGGCCGCCACACCGGGGAGCTGTTTTTT
CASSLGQGRHTGELFF
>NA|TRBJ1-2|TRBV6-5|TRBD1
TGTGCCAGCAGCGGGACAGGGAGCGGCTACACCTTC
CASSGTGSGYTF
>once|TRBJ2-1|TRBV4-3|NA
TGCGCCAGCAGCCAAGATGCGGGAAGCGGGCAGTTCTTC
CASSQDAGSGQFF